A selection of T cell receptor beta chains follows, all from one sample in a study of blood T cell repertoires in COVID-19. This table comes from immunoSEQ multiplex PCR, and its TCRdb copy is limited to in-frame clones, with some not included. In the table there are more than 350,000 clones, about 89% of which are singletons. Sequenced input: peripheral blood. The receptor source for this set is a woman aged 25-40 years with COVID-19, enrolled during active disease. CDR3s include the opening cysteine and the closing phenylalanine or tryptophan. D genes are given only for firm matches. Part of the rows lack a size; the others show once, few, many or a class for expanded clones.

v_call,j_call,clone_size,cdr3_length,d_call,cdr3_nt,cdr3_aa
TRBV19,TRBJ2-1,.,16,TRBD1,TGTGCCAGTAGTATAGCCCGGGGACAGGGCTACAATGAGCAGTTCTTC,CASSIARGQGYNEQFF
TRBV24-1,TRBJ2-3,.,11,.,TGTGCCCTCAAGCCAATAGATACGCAGTATTTT,CALKPIDTQYF
TRBV6-2/TRBV6-3,TRBJ2-7,.,11,.,TGTGCCAGCAGTTTCGGGTACGAGCAGTACTTC,CASSFGYEQYF
TRBV7-2,TRBJ2-7,.,15,TRBD1,TGTGCCAGCAGCTCCCTGGGACAGGGGCCCTACGAGCAGTACTTC,CASSSLGQGPYEQYF
TRBV10-3,TRBJ2-2,.,15,TRBD1,TGTGCCATCAGTGACAGGGGGCGGGTCACCGGGGAGCTGTTTTTT,CAISDRGRVTGELFF
TRBV4-3,TRBJ2-3,.,16,.,TGCGCCAGCAGCCATCATAGACAGGGACTCACAGATACGCAGTATTTT,CASSHHRQGLTDTQYF
TRBV29-1,TRBJ2-7,.,14,TRBD1,TGCAGCGTTGAAGGGACAGGGGAGACCTACGAGCAGTACTTC,CSVEGTGETYEQYF
TRBV25-1,TRBJ2-7,.,13,TRBD2,TGTGCCAGCAGTGCGCGGGAGATATACGAGCAGTACTTC,CASSAREIYEQYF
TRBV5-1,TRBJ2-3,.,14,.,TGCGCCAGCAGCTTGGACAGGAGCACAGATACGCAGTATTTT,CASSLDRSTDTQYF
TRBV18,TRBJ1-1,.,12,.,TGTGCCAGCTCACCAGGGACAACTGAAGCTTTCTTT,CASSPGTTEAFF
TRBV6-5,TRBJ2-7,.,12,.,TGTGCCAGCAGGAAGGACAGCTACGAGCAGTACTTC,CASRKDSYEQYF
TRBV27,TRBJ2-1,few,15,.,TGTGCCAGCAGCGACAACTTCCTATCCTACAATGAGCAGTTCTTC,CASSDNFLSYNEQFF
TRBV6-1,TRBJ2-3,.,16,.,TGTGCCAGCAGTGAACCCCAAGGAACTACCACAGGGACGCAGTATTTT,CASSEPQGTTTGTQYF
TRBV11-2,TRBJ1-2,.,13,.,TGTGCCAGCAGCTTTGGCCTTAACTATGGCTACACCTTC,CASSFGLNYGYTF
TRBV29-1,TRBJ2-5,.,12,TRBD1,TGCAGCGGTCAGACAGGGATGGAGACCCAGTACTTC,CSGQTGMETQYF
TRBV6-5,TRBJ2-5,.,15,.,TGTGCCAGCAGTTACTCGACGGGGGTCGAAGAGACCCAGTACTTC,CASSYSTGVEETQYF
TRBV29-1,TRBJ1-1,.,11,TRBD1,TGCAGCGTTGATCAGGGGGCATCAGCTTTCTTT,CSVDQGASAFF
TRBV7-2,TRBJ1-5,few,17,.,TGTGCCAGCAGCTTAAGGGGAGGGCAGGTGATTAATCAGCCCCAGCATTTT,CASSLRGGQVINQPQHF
TRBV7-8,TRBJ2-2,.,16,.,TGTGCCAGCAGCTTAGATACGGGGGTCCTCACCGGGGAGCTGTTTTTT,CASSLDTGVLTGELFF
TRBV2,TRBJ2-1,.,11,.,TGTGCCAGCACTGAGAGGGATGAGCAGTTCTTC,CASTERDEQFF
TRBV28,TRBJ1-6,.,20,.,TGTGCCAGCAGTTTCTGGGGGGGGGCGCGTTCCACATCGGGGAATTCACCCCTCCACTTT,CASSFWGGARSTSGNSPLHF
TRBV7-2,TRBJ2-7,.,14,TRBD2,TGTGCCAGCCAGACTAGCGGCAACTCCTACGAGCAGTACTTC,CASQTSGNSYEQYF
TRBV24-1,TRBJ2-3,.,14,.,TGTGCCACCGCCCCCGGAGTGAACACAGATACGCAGTATTTT,CATAPGVNTDTQYF
TRBV6-5,TRBJ2-7,.,15,TRBD1,TGTGCCAGCAAGCCAAGGACAGGGAGATTGGACGAGCAGTACTTC,CASKPRTGRLDEQYF
TRBV18,TRBJ2-5,once,17,TRBD2,TGTGCCAGCTCACCTTTTAGGACTAGCGGGGACCAAGAGACCCAGTACTTC,CASSPFRTSGDQETQYF
TRBV10-1,TRBJ1-1,.,13,.,TGCGCCAGCAGTGAGGGAGGGAACACTGAAGCTTTCTTT,CASSEGGNTEAFF
TRBV19,TRBJ2-1,.,15,.,TGTGCCAGTAGTAGGGGTCTGGGGGGCTACAATGAGCAGTTCTTC,CASSRGLGGYNEQFF
TRBV3-1/TRBV3-2,TRBJ2-7,.,15,TRBD2,TGTGCCAGCAGTTCTGGACTAGCGAGTTCCTACGAGCAGTACTTC,CASSSGLASSYEQYF
TRBV5-1,TRBJ2-1,.,16,TRBD1,TGCGCCAGCAGCTTGTTCCCCACAGGGGGAGGAAATGAGCAGTTCTTC,CASSLFPTGGGNEQFF
TRBV19,TRBJ1-5,once,15,.,TGTGCCAGTAGTATATCGGCGGGTAGCAATCAGCCCCAGCATTTT,CASSISAGSNQPQHF
TRBV6-5,TRBJ1-6,.,15,TRBD1,TGTGCCAGCAGTCCCGGGACAGGTCAAGATTCACCCCTCCACTTT,CASSPGTGQDSPLHF
TRBV14,TRBJ1-2,.,13,.,TGTGCCAGCAGTCCGTATCAGGGTGGCGGCTACACCTTC,CASSPYQGGGYTF
TRBV28,TRBJ1-2,.,13,.,TGTGCCAGCAGTTTACTGGGCAACTATGGCTACACCTTC,CASSLLGNYGYTF
TRBV10-3,TRBJ2-7,.,12,.,TGTGCCATCAAGGAGGGGTCCTACGAGCAGTACTTC,CAIKEGSYEQYF
TRBV28,TRBJ1-2,.,17,TRBD1,TGTGCCAGCAGCCTCGGGACAGGGCTCCTATCTGGCTATGGCTACACCTTC,CASSLGTGLLSGYGYTF
TRBV2,TRBJ1-2,.,13,.,TGTGCCAGCAGTGGCGAGGCTAACTATGGCTACACCTTC,CASSGEANYGYTF
TRBV19,TRBJ1-3,.,15,TRBD1,TGTGCCAGTAGTTCCCAGGGGGCCCTCGGAAACACCATATATTTT,CASSSQGALGNTIYF
TRBV10-2,TRBJ2-3,.,13,.,TGCGCCAGCAGTGCGGGAGTAACAGATACGCAGTATTTT,CASSAGVTDTQYF
TRBV5-1,TRBJ1-4,.,16,.,TGCGCCAGCAGCTTTGGAGGGTTGGAAGCTAATGAAAAACTGTTTTTT,CASSFGGLEANEKLFF
TRBV6-5,TRBJ1-6,.,16,TRBD1,TGTGCCAGCAGTTTTACACAGGGGGCCCGTAATTCACCCCTCCACTTT,CASSFTQGARNSPLHF
TRBV5-1,TRBJ2-2,.,14,TRBD1,TGCGCCAGCAGCCATGGACAGGGACCCGGGGAGCTGTTTTTT,CASSHGQGPGELFF
TRBV19,TRBJ2-1,once,13,TRBD2,TGTGCCAGCACCGGGACTAGCGGACTTGAGCAGTTCTTC,CASTGTSGLEQFF
TRBV7-9,TRBJ2-7,.,12,TRBD1,TGTGCCAGCAGCTTGGGACAGGCCGAGCAGTACTTC,CASSLGQAEQYF
TRBV5-6,TRBJ1-3,.,18,TRBD1,TGTGCCAGCAGCCCGGACAGGTGGAAGGGGCACTCTGGAAACACCATATATTTT,CASSPDRWKGHSGNTIYF
TRBV11-2,TRBJ1-2,.,15,.,TGTGCCAGCAGCTTAGATCGCGCAGGGCGCTATGGCTACACCTTC,CASSLDRAGRYGYTF
TRBV2,TRBJ1-6,.,16,.,TGTGCCAGCAGTGAAGCCTACGGGTCCTGGGAGTCACCCCTCCACTTT,CASSEAYGSWESPLHF
TRBV6-5,TRBJ1-1,few,13,.,TGTGCCACCAGACAGCCGGCGAACACTGAAGCTTTCTTT,CATRQPANTEAFF
TRBV19,TRBJ2-3,once,14,TRBD2,TGTGCCAGTAGTACCGGGACTAGAGGCGGTACGCAGTATTTT,CASSTGTRGGTQYF
TRBV6-2/TRBV6-3,TRBJ1-2,few,12,.,TGTGCCAGCAGTTACGCCAGCTATGGCTACACCTTC,CASSYASYGYTF
TRBV19,TRBJ2-7,.,14,.,TGTGCCAGTAGTAACGCGGGATGGGGCAACGAGCAGTACTTC,CASSNAGWGNEQYF
TRBV5-4,TRBJ2-1,.,17,TRBD2,TGTGCCAGCAGCCCGGGGGCCCCTCTTAGCGGGAATAATGAGCAGTTCTTC,CASSPGAPLSGNNEQFF
TRBV6-5,TRBJ1-6,.,15,.,TGTGCCAGCTCACCAAGAAGGACAGATAATTCACCCCTCCACTTT,CASSPRRTDNSPLHF
TRBV28,TRBJ2-3,.,15,.,TGTGCCAGCAGTTTCAGGTTCGGAACCACAGATACGCAGTATTTT,CASSFRFGTTDTQYF
TRBV20-1,TRBJ1-2,.,12,.,TGCAGTGCTAGTGGGCTGGCCTATGGCTACACCTTC,CSASGLAYGYTF
TRBV12-3/TRBV12-4,TRBJ2-7,.,13,.,TGTGCCAGCAGTTTATCGGGGGCCTACGAGCAGTACTTC,CASSLSGAYEQYF
TRBV20-1,TRBJ1-1,few,11,.,TGCAGTGCTAGTAGGCAGCGAGAAGCTTTCTTT,CSASRQREAFF
TRBV6-6,TRBJ2-1,.,16,.,TGTGCCAGCAGTTACGGGACTTGGGGGTCCTACAATGAGCAGTTCTTC,CASSYGTWGSYNEQFF